Below, 13 T cell receptor beta chains from the same sample are listed, as sequenced in a study of cytotoxic CD8 clonotypes in ibrutinib-treated CLL. This table comes from immunoSEQ multiplex PCR, and its TCRdb copy is limited to in-frame clones, with some not included. This table has tens of thousands of clones, roughly 85% appearing once. The sequences come from PBMCs, collected after 24 months of ibrutinib treatment. The receptors originated from a human donor with chronic lymphocytic leukemia.

This sequence joins TRBV5-4 and TRBJ2-5; 7 bases map to TRBD2. V dropped 4 bases and J dropped 1; count of bases not matched to a gene: 7. CDR3 length: 15 residues. Germline V gene lookup returns CDR1 SGHNT and CDR2 YYREEE (reference sequence). The CDR3 is CASSIRSGTQETQYF. The CDR3 DNA follows: TGTGCCAGCAGCATAAGAAGCGGGACCCAAGAGACCCAGTACTTC.

The genes are TRBV5-6 and TRBJ2-3, with TRBD2 matching 8 bases. Germline V gene lookup returns CDR1 SGHDT and CDR2 YYEEEE. This CDR3 has 14 amino acids. With V trimmed by 4 bases and J by 4 bases, 5 bases remained unmatched. The CDR3 spells CASSPGLGADTQYF. The CDR3 DNA sequence: TGTGCCAGCAGCCCGGGACTAGGCGCAGATACGCAGTATTTT.

This CDR3 reads CASSLASQGPGYTF. The CDR3 DNA follows: TGTGCCAGCAGCTTAGCTTCCCAGGGTCCTGGCTACACCTTC. The rearrangement joins TRBV7-9 to TRBJ1-2; a weak D match, TRBD1 (5 bases). The germline V gene has CDR1 SEHNR and CDR2 FQNEAQ (reference sequence). The CDR3 runs 14 residues. Trimming removed 0 bases at V and 7 bases at J, with 12 bases between.

The chain uses TRBV4-2 and TRBJ2-3; 12 bases map to TRBD2. This CDR3 spans 16 amino acids. V was clipped by 5 bases and J by 4 bases; unmatched bases: 7. From germline, CDR1 is LGHNA and CDR2 YNFKEQ. The CDR3, as DNA: TGTGCCAGCAGCGGCCGACTAGCGGGAGATCCAGATACGCAGTATTTT. This gives the protein CASSGRLAGDPDTQYF.

This chain joins TRBV18 and TRBJ1-5; D remains unclear. V was trimmed by 2 bases and J by 0 bases, leaving 5 bases between them. Germline CDR1 KGHSH, CDR2 LQKENI. CDR3 length: 14 amino acids. The CDR3 DNA reads as TGTGCCAGCTCACCATCAGGTAGCAATCAGCCCCAGCATTTT. This gives the protein CASSPSGSNQPQHF.

The chain has TRBV7-2 and TRBJ2-5; maybe TRBD1 (6 bases). Germline values: CDR1 SGHTA, CDR2 FQGNSA. The CDR3 length is 15 residues. Deletions cut 2 bases from V and 4 bases from J, with 14 bases between. The CDR3 coding sequence is TGTGCCAGCAGCTTATGGTTTCAAGGGGGAGAGACCCAGTACTTC. Translation gives CASSLWFQGGETQYF. The whole variable domain, filled in from reference TRBV7-2 and TRBJ2-5, reads GAGVSQSPSNKVTEKGKDVELRCDPISGHTALYWYRQSLGQGLEFLIYFQGNSAPDKSGLPSDRFSAERTGGSVSTLTIQRTQQEDSAVYLCASSLWFQGGETQYFGPGTRLLVL.

The chain combines TRBV5-4 with TRBJ2-1; 10 bases are shared with TRBD1. V was clipped by 4 bases and J by 4 bases; unmatched bases: 5. In germline, CDR1 is SGHNT, CDR2 YYREEE (reference sequence). The CDR3 has 15 residues. CDR3 nucleotide sequence: TGTGCCAGCAGCCTCCGACAGGGGGCTTACAATGAGCAGTTCTTC. This sequence encodes CASSLRQGAYNEQFF.

The chain uses TRBV9 and TRBJ2-3; D possibly corresponds to TRBD2 (6 bases). CDR3 size: 13 residues. Between the trimmed V and J ends, which lost 2 bases and 6 bases, there was a span of 10 bases. Germline V gene data show CDR1 as SGDLS and CDR2 as YYNGEE. The CDR3 DNA follows: TGTGCCAGCAGCGTCGGAGGGCCCGATACGCAGTATTTT. It is translated as CASSVGGPDTQYF.

This chain connects TRBV7-2 to TRBJ1-4, with unresolved D. The germline V gene encodes CDR1 SGHTA and CDR2 FQGNSA. The V and J ends lost 2 bases and 8 bases respectively, with 21 bases between them. CDR3 length equals 17 residues. This chain's CDR3 is CASSLMANQNKGEKLFF. CDR3 DNA: TGTGCCAGCAGCTTAATGGCAAACCAGAACAAAGGCGAAAAACTGTTTTTT.

V is TRBV7-3 and J is TRBJ2-1, with unresolved D. This CDR3 contains 13 residues. CDR1 and CDR2 (germline): SGHTA, FQGTGA. The V gene lost 2 bases and the J gene lost 9 bases, with 11 bases spanning the gap. CDR3 in DNA: TGTGCCAGCAGCTTAGGTAGGGTTAGTGAGCAGTTCTTC. The encoded protein is CASSLGRVSEQFF. The whole variable domain, filled in from reference TRBV7-3 and TRBJ2-1, reads GAGVSQTPSNKVTEKGKYVELRCDPISGHTALYWYRQSLGQGPEFLIYFQGTGAADDSGLPNDRFFAVRPEGSVSTLKIQRTERGDSAVYLCASSLGRVSEQFFGPGTRLTVL.

The chain couples TRBV4-2 to TRBJ2-7; 10 bases map to TRBD1. Per germline, CDR1 LGHNA and CDR2 YNFKEQ. With 2 bases clipped from V and 1 base from J, the junction kept 2 bases outside the gene matches. The CDR3 loop spans 15 amino acids. The DNA of the CDR3 is TGTGCCAGCAGCCAACCGGGACAGGGGTCCTACGAGCAGTACTTC. Amino acids: CASSQPGQGSYEQYF.

The chain joins TRBV5-1 to TRBJ2-1; a possible D gene is TRBD2 (5 bases). With 0 bases removed from V and 1 base from J, the gap between germline ends came to 14 bases. The germline V gene encodes CDR1 SGHRS and CDR2 YFSETQ. This CDR3 has 17 residues. CDR3 nucleotides: TGCGCCAGCAGCTTGGCTCCGGGAACCTTATCCTACAATGAGCAGTTCTTC. It yields the protein CASSLAPGTLSYNEQFF.

The gene calls are TRBV2 and TRBJ2-1; 9 bases map to TRBD2. Germline V gene sequence: CDR1 SNHLY, CDR2 FYNNEI. This CDR3 contains 17 residues. V lost 7 bases to trimming and J lost 3 bases; unmatched junction nucleotides: 13. The CDR3 sequence: CASTATVSGSLYNEQFF. DNA of the CDR3: TGTGCCAGCACTGCCACTGTTAGCGGGAGTCTCTACAATGAGCAGTTCTTC.